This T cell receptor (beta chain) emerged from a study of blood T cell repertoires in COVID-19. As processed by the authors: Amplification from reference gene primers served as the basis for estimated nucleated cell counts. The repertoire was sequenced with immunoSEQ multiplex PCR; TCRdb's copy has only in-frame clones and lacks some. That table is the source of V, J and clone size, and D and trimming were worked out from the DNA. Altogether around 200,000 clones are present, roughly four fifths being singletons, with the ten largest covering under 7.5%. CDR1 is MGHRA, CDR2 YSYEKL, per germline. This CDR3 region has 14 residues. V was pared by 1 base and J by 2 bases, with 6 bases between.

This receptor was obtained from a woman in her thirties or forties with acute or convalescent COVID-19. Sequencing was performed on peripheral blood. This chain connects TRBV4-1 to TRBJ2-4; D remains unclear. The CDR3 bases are TGCGCCAGCAGCCAAGGGGCTCCCAAAAACATTCAGTACTTC. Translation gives CASSQGAPKNIQYF.